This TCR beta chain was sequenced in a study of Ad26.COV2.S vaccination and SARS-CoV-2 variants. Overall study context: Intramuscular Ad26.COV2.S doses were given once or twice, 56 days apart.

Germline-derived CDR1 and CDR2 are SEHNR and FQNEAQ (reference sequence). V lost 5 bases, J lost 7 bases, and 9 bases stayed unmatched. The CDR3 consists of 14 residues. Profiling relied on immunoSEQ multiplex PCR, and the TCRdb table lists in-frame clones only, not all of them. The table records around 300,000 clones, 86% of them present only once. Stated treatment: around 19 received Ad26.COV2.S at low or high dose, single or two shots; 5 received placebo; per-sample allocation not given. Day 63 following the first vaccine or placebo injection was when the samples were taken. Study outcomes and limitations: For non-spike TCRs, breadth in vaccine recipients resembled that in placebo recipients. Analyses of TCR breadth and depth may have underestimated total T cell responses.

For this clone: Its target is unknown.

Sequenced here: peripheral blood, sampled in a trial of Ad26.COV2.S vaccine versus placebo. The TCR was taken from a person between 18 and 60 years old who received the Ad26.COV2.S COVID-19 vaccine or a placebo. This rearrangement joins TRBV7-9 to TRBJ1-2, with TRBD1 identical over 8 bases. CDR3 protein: CASSPRTGNPGYTF. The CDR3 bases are TGTGCCAGCAGCCCAAGGACAGGGAACCCTGGCTACACCTTC. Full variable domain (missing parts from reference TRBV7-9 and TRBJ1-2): DTGVSQNPRHKITKRGQNVTFRCDPISEHNRLYWYRQTLGQGPEFLTYFQNEAQLEKSRLLSDRFSAERPKGSFSTLEIQRTEQGDSAMYLCASSPRTGNPGYTFGSGTRLTVV.